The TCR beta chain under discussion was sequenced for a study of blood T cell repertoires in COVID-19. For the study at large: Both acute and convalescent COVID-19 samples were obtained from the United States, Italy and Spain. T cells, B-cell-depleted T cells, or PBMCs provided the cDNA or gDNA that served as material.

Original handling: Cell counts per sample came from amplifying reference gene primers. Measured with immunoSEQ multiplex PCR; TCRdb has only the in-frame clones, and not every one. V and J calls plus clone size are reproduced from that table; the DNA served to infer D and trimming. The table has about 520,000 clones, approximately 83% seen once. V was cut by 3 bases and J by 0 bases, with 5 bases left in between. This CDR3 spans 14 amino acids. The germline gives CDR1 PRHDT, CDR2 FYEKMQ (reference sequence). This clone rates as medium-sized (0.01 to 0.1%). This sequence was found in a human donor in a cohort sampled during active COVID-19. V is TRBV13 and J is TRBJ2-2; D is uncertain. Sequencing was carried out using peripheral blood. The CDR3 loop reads CASSLTTNTGELFF. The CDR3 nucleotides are TGTGCCAGCAGCTTGACAACGAACACCGGGGAGCTGTTTTTT. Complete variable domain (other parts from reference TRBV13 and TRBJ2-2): AAGVIQSPRHLIKEKRETATLKCYPIPRHDTVYWYQQGPGQDPQFLISFYEKMQSDKGSIPDRFSAQQFSDYHSELNMSSLELGDSALYFCASSLTTNTGELFFGEGSRLTVL.